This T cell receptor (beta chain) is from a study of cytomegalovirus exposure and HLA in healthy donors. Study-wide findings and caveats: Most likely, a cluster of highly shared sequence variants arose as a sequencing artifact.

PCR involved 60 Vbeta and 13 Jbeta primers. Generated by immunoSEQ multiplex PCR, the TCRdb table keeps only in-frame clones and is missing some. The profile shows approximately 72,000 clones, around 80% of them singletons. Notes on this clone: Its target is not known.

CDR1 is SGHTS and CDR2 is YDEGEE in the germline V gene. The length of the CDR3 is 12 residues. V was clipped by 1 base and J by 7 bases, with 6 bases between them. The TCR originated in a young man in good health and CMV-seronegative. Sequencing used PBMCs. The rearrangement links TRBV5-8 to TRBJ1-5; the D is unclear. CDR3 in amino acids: CASSLSRQPQHF. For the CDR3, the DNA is TGTGCCAGCAGCTTGTCACGGCAGCCCCAGCATTTT.